Presented here are 15 T cell receptor beta chains from one specimen sequenced in a study of OX40 agonist ivuxolimab in advanced cancers. Clones were sequenced by immunoSEQ multiplex PCR, and TCRdb holds only the in-frame ones, with some missing. In the table there are 50,000 to 65,000 clones, around 93% of which are singletons. The material was CD4+ or CD8+ T cells sorted from blood, obtained in a trial of the OX40 agonist ivuxolimab. The origin of the receptors is an adult with an advanced solid tumor such as melanoma, head and neck, liver or kidney cancer.

The V call is TRBV6-5, the J call TRBJ2-7; D remains ambiguous. Germline lookup yields CDR1 MNHEY and CDR2 SVGAGI. The CDR3 extends over 13 amino acids. V was cut by 4 bases and J by 5 bases, with 12 bases left in between. CDR3 nucleotides: TGTGCCAGCAGTTTGAGTGGTTGGGACGAGCAGTACTTC. Translation gives CASSLSGWDEQYF.

The V and J genes are TRBV27 and TRBJ1-1; perhaps TRBD1 as D (6 bases). V shed 2 bases and J shed 4 bases, with 17 bases lying between them. The CDR3 sequence is 16 residues long. CDR1 MNHEY and CDR2 SMNVEV come from the germline V gene (reference sequence). The CDR3: CASSLRGGRIGTEAFF. CDR3 nucleotide sequence: TGTGCCAGCAGTTTAAGGGGGGGGCGCATAGGCACTGAAGCTTTCTTT.

This chain links TRBV25-1 with TRBJ2-4, with 7 bases aligning to TRBD1. The CDR3 spans 14 residues. Losses at the gene ends were 4 bases for V and 8 bases for J; bases not matched to a gene: 8. CDR1 MGHDK and CDR2 SYGVNS come from the germline V gene. The CDR3 DNA follows: TGTGCCAGCAGTGCCCCGGGACAGAGTGACATTCAGTACTTC. It translates to CASSAPGQSDIQYF.

This rearrangement joins TRBV7-2 to TRBJ2-5; weak D call: TRBD1 (6 bases). Near its end, the DNA agrees better with TRBJ2-7, so the J call may be wrong. The germline V gene encodes CDR1 SGHTA and CDR2 FQGNSA. The CDR3 has 14 residues. CDR3 amino acids: CASSLEDSYYEQYF. CDR3 DNA: TGTGCCAGCAGCTTGGAGGACAGCTACTACGAGCAGTACTTC.

The table lists this clone with a few counts. Different DNA sequences within this sample yield the same CDR3. The chain couples TRBV25-1 to TRBJ1-6; TRBD1 agrees at 8 bases. CDR3 length: 14 amino acids. Germline-derived CDR1 and CDR2 are MGHDK and SYGVNS. Germline trimming cut 8 bases from V and 5 bases from J; bases unmatched to any gene: 5. CDR3 residues: CASGPTGDNSPLHF. As DNA, the CDR3 is TGTGCCAGCGGCCCGACAGGGGATAATTCACCCCTCCACTTT.

The chain recombines TRBV10-3 with TRBJ1-4; TRBD1 aligns across 10 bases. V lost 5 bases and J lost 5; bases outside the gene matches: 8. The CDR3 is made up of 16 amino acids. From germline, CDR1 is ENHRY and CDR2 SYGVKD. The CDR3 region has the DNA TGTGCCATCAGTTCTTCCAGGGGACAGGGGAATGAAAAACTGTTTTTT. Its translation: CAISSSRGQGNEKLFF.

This clone is classed as medium-sized (0.01 to 0.1%). This chain links TRBV4-3 with TRBJ2-1; 9 bases agree with TRBD2. V lost 4 bases to trimming and J lost 2 bases; unmatched junction nucleotides: 3. The germline V gene has CDR1 LGHNA and CDR2 YSLEER. The CDR3 is 15 residues long. The CDR3 coding sequence is TGCGCCAGCAGCCTACAGCGGGAGGCCTACAATGAGCAGTTCTTC. Its translation is CASSLQREAYNEQFF.

The chain is built from TRBV28 and TRBJ1-4; 7 bases are a match to TRBD1. CDR3 length equals 17 residues. Germline V gene lookup returns CDR1 MDHEN and CDR2 SYDVKM. J was trimmed by 3 bases and V by 3 bases; bases with no gene match: 10. This CDR3 is CASSLETGLAANEKLFF. As DNA, the CDR3 is TGTGCCAGCAGTTTGGAGACAGGGCTTGCAGCTAATGAAAAACTGTTTTTT.

V is TRBV4-1 and J is TRBJ1-6; D unclear. The CDR3 extends over 18 amino acids. Germline V lookup: CDR1 MGHRA, CDR2 YSYEKL. Trimming took off 0 bases at V and 5 bases at J, with 17 bases between the two ends. The CDR3 coding sequence is TGCGCCAGCAGCCAAGATTGGCGTCCGGTTGGGCATAATTCACCCCTCCACTTT. Its translation: CASSQDWRPVGHNSPLHF.

The genes are TRBV5-1 and TRBJ1-1, with 9 bases that match TRBD1. Germline V lookup: CDR1 SGHRS, CDR2 YFSETQ. This CDR3 has 14 amino acids. V shed 4 bases, J shed 4 bases, and the junction held 5 bases outside the gene matches. The CDR3 nucleotides read TGCGCCAGCAGCCCCGGACAGGGGCCCACTGAAGCTTTCTTT. It translates to CASSPGQGPTEAFF.

This rearrangement joins TRBV7-9 to TRBJ2-7; 7 positions agree with TRBD1. Germline values: CDR1 SEHNR, CDR2 FQNEAQ (reference sequence). Unmatched junction bases numbered 11, after V lost 2 bases and J lost 4 bases. The length of the CDR3 is 16 residues. The CDR3 sequence is CASSLKTGSSGYEQYF. The CDR3 DNA reads TGTGCCAGCAGCTTAAAGACAGGGTCCTCGGGGTACGAGCAGTACTTC.

J is TRBJ1-1 and V is TRBV13; D perhaps matches TRBD1 (6 bases). V shed 8 bases and J shed 0 bases, with 13 bases lying between them. Germline CDR1 PRHDT, CDR2 FYEKMQ (reference sequence). The CDR3 consists of 14 residues. The CDR3 here is CASLDSQLNTEAFF. Written as DNA, the CDR3 is TGTGCCAGCTTGGACAGCCAATTGAACACTGAAGCTTTCTTT.

This rearrangement joins TRBV2 to TRBJ1-5, with a tentative D call TRBD1 (5 bases). V was pared by 2 bases and J by 3 bases, with 14 bases between. The V gene's germline CDR1 is SNHLY and CDR2 FYNNEI. The CDR3 runs to 16 residues. CDR3 nucleotide sequence: TGTGCCAGCAGTGAAATGGGTCAGGGACCCAATCAGCCCCAGCATTTT. This gives the protein CASSEMGQGPNQPQHF.

The CDR3 here is CASSVSAGQISYEQYF. CDR3 bases: TGTGCCAGCAGTGTTTCGGCGGGACAAATCTCCTACGAGCAGTACTTC. The rearrangement joins TRBV6-6 to TRBJ2-7, with D possibly called TRBD1 or TRBD2 (6 bases each). Germline loops: CDR1 MNHNY, CDR2 SVGAGI (reference sequence). CDR3 length: 16 residues. Trimming pared 5 bases from V and 0 bases from J, leaving 17 bases between.

The rearrangement links TRBV27 to TRBJ2-5, with D perhaps given as TRBD1 or TRBD2 (5 bases each). The germline CDR1 and CDR2 sequences are MNHEY and SMNVEV (reference sequence). The CDR3 has 16 amino acids. V was pared by 4 bases and J by 5 bases, with 20 bases between. For the CDR3, the DNA is TGTGCCAGCAGTTCCTTCAGGCAGGCCAGGGAGGAGACCCAGTACTTC. The encoded protein is CASSSFRQAREETQYF.